The sample holds one count of the clone carrying this T cell receptor (beta chain). These data come from a study of blood T cell repertoires in COVID-19. Clones were read by immunoSEQ multiplex PCR, and TCRdb kept only the in-frame ones, dropping some. This sample carries some 450,000 clones, approximately 90% of them seen once, and the ten largest clones take 0.65% to 1%. The CDR3 extends over 17 amino acids. V lost 0 bases and J lost 6; bases outside the gene matches: 4. The germline CDR1 and CDR2 sequences are SGHNT and YENEEA. Patients at the Seattle site were enrolled during active infection and followed longitudinally.

The material sequenced was peripheral blood. This sequence was found in a man younger than 35 with COVID-19, enrolled during active disease. The chain employs TRBV11-3 and TRBJ2-4; 14 nucleotides agree with TRBD2. This CDR3 reads CASSLEGGLAGVNIQYF. CDR3 nucleotide sequence: TGTGCCAGCAGCTTAGAGGGGGGACTAGCGGGAGTAAACATTCAGTACTTC.